The table lists the clone carrying this T cell receptor beta chain with many counts. Its target is not known. Generation of TCR beta libraries employed quantitative 5'-RACE incorporating molecular barcodes. MiXCR, applied by TCRdb to the 5' RACE reads, yields one record per CDR3 protein. The sample gives about 240,000 distinct CDR3 sequences, about 10% of which show up once; 2.6% is in the top ten. This sample is drawn from a study of CD8 T cells in ankylosing spondylitis. General observations from the study: CD8+ cells made up the disease-linked clones, which were relatively rare in peripheral blood. Characteristic, it appeared, of ankylosing spondylitis blood was a TCR beta motif of eight highly homologous variants.

The CDR3 extends over 13 amino acids. The V and J ends lost 2 bases and 6 bases respectively, with 10 bases between them. Germline lookup yields CDR1 MNHNS and CDR2 SASEGT. V gene TRBV6-1 combines with J gene TRBJ1-1, with D hard to call. This TCR was sampled from a male donor with ankylosing spondylitis or in good health (not recorded which). The sample consisted of blood, either unsorted or a sorted T cell fraction (not recorded which). CDR3 sequence reads: CASSESGRAEAFF. In DNA, the CDR3 is TGTGCCAGCAGTGAATCTGGGAGGGCTGAAGCTTTCTTT.